This TCR beta chain was recorded in a study of blood T cells in healthy people across ages. Broader study findings: Older individuals had lower TCR beta diversity per million T cells (the decline was roughly linear).

Samples each had at least 5.5 micrograms of total RNA extracted. A second 7 to 11 cycle PCR used barcoded and J-beta primers. Every single cDNA molecule received a tag from a template-switch adaptor with 12 random nucleotides. Samples each returned at least 2.5 million CDR3-containing paired-end reads. TCRdb passed the 5' RACE reads through MiXCR, listing each CDR3 protein once. The sample has roughly 790,000 distinct CDR3 sequences, around 40% seen once; the top ten hold less than 25%. This CDR3 comprises 17 residues. In germline, CDR1 is SGHAT, CDR2 FQNNGV. The V and J ends lost 5 bases and 0 bases, in that order; junction bases with no gene match: 7. Note on this clonotype: Antigen: not known.

This sequence joins TRBV11-2 and TRBJ2-6; 7 positions match TRBD2. This TCR derives from a woman aged 55-69 years in good health. Sequenced input: blood. DNA of the CDR3: TGTGCCAGCAGCCATCCTCCGGGGGGCTCTGGGGCCAACGTCCTGACTTTC. This translates into CASSHPPGGSGANVLTF. Together with reference TRBV11-2 and TRBJ2-6, the CDR3 gives the full variable domain: EAGVAQSPRYKIIEKRQSVAFWCNPISGHATLYWYQQILGQGPKLLIQFQNNGVVDDSQLPKDRFSAERLKGVDSTLKIQPAKLEDSAVYLCASSHPPGGSGANVLTFGAGSRLTVL.